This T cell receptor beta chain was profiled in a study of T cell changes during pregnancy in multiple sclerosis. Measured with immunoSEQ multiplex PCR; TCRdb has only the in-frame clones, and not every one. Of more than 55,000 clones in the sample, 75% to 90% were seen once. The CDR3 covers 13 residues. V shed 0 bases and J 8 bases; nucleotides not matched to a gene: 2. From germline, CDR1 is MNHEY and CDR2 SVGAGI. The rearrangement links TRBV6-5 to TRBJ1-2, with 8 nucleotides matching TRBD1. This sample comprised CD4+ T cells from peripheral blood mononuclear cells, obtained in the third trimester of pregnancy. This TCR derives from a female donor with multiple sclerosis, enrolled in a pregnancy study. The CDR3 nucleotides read TGTGCCAGCAGTTACTCGGACAGGGTCGGCTACACCTTC. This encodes CASSYSDRVGYTF.